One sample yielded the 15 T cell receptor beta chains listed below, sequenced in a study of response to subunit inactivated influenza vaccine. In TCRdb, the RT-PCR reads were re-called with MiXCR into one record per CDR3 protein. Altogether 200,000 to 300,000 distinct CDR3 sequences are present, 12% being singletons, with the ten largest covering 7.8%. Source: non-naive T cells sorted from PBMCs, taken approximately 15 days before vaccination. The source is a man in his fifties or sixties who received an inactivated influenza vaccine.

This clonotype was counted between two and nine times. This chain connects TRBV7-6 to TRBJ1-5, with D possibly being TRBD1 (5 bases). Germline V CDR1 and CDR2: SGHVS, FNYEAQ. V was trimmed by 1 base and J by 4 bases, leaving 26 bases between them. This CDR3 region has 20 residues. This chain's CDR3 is CASSLECMVFTGGRNQPQHF. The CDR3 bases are TGTGCCAGCAGCTTAGAATGTATGGTCTTTACAGGAGGCAGGAATCAGCCCCAGCATTTT.

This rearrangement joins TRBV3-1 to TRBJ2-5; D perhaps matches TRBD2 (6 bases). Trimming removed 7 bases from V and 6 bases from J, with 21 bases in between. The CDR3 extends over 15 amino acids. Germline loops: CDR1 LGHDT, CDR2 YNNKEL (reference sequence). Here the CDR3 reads CASKRDGSMEKTQYF. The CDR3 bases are TGTGCCAGCAAACGAGACGGGAGCATGGAAAAGACCCAGTACTTC.

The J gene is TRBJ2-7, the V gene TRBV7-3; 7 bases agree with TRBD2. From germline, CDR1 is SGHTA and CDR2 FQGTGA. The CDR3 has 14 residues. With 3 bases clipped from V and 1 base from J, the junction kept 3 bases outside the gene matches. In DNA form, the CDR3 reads TGTGCCAGCAGCTTGGGGAGGGGTTCCTACGAGCAGTACTTC. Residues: CASSLGRGSYEQYF.

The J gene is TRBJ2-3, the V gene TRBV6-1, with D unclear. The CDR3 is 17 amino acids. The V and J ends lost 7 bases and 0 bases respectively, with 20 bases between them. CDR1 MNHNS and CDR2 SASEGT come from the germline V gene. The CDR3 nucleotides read TGTGCCAGCACGCTTTTAAGTGTAACATCTAGCACAGATACGCAGTATTTT. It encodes CASTLLSVTSSTDTQYF.

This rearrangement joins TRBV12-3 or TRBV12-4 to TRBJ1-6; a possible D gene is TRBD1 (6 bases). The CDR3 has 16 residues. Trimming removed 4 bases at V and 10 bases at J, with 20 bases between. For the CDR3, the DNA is TGTGCCAGCAGTTCCCTAGGGCCCTGGAGGGGGTCACCCCTCCACTTT. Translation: CASSSLGPWRGSPLHF.

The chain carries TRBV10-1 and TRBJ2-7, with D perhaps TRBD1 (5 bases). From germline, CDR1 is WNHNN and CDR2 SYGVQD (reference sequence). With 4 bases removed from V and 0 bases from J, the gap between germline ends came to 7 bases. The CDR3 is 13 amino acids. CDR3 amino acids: CASSVTGSYEQYF. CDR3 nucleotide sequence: TGCGCCAGCAGTGTAACAGGCTCCTACGAGCAGTACTTC.

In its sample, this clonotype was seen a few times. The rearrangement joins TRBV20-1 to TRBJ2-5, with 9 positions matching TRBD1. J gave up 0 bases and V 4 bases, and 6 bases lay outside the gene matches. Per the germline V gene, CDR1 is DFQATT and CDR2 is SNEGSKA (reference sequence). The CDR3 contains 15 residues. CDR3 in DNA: TGCAGTGCTAAAAGGGACAGGGTGTACCAAGAGACCCAGTACTTC. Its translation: CSAKRDRVYQETQYF.

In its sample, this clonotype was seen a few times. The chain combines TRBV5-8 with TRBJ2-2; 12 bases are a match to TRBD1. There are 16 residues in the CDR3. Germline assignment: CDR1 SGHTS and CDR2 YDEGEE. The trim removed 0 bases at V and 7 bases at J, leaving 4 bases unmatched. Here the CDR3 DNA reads TGTGCCAGCAGCTTGGCGGGACAGGGGGCTATCGGGGAGCTGTTTTTT. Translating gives CASSLAGQGAIGELFF.

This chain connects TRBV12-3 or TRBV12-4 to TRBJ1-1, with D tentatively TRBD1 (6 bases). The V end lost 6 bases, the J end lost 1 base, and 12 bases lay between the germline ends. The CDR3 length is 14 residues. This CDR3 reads CASSQGHQNTEAFF. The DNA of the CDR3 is TGTGCCAGCAGCCAGGGACACCAGAACACTGAAGCTTTCTTT.

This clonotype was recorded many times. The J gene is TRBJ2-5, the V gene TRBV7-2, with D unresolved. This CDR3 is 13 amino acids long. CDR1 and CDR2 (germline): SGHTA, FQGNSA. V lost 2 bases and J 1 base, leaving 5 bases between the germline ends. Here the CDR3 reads CASSLWLQETQYF. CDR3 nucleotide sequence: TGTGCCAGCAGCTTATGGCTCCAAGAGACCCAGTACTTC.

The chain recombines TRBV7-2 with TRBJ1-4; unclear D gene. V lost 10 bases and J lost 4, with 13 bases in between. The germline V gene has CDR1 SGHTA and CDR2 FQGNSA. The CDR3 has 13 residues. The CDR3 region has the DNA TGTGCCACCGCGCGGGGTAATAATGAAAAACTGTTTTTT. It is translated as CATARGNNEKLFF.

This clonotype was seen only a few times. CDR3 DNA: TGTGCCAGCGGCGACAGGGGTAATTCACCCCTCCACTTT. It codes for CASGDRGNSPLHF. The chain uses TRBV13 and TRBJ1-6, with 8 bases lining up with TRBD1. CDR3 length: 13 amino acids. Trimming at V came to 8 bases and at J to 6 bases, leaving 3 bases not matched to a gene. CDR1 is PRHDT, CDR2 FYEKMQ, per germline (reference sequence).

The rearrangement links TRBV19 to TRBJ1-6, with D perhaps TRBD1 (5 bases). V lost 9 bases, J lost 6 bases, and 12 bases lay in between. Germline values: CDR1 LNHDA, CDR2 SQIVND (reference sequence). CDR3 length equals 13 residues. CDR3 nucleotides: TGTGCCAGCCCCGACAGACTTAATTCACCCCTCCACTTT. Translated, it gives CASPDRLNSPLHF.

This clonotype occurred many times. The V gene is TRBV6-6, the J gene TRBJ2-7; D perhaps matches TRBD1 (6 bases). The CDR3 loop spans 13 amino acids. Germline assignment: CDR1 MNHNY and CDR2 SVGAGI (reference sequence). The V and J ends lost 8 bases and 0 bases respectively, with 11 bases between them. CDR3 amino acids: CASGPGHSYEQYF. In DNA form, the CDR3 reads TGTGCCAGCGGACCGGGACACTCCTACGAGCAGTACTTC.

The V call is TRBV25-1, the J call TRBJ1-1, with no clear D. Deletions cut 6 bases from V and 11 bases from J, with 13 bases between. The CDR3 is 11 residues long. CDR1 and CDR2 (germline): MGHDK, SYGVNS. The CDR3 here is CASRGPSQAFF. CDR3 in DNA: TGTGCCAGCAGAGGACCCTCCCAGGCTTTCTTT.